Following are 9 T cell receptor beta chains from one sample sequenced in a study of blood T cells in healthy people across ages. A J-beta primer mix and a sample-barcoded 5' primer were used in a second PCR of roughly 6 to 12 cycles. One entry per CDR3 protein, called by TCRdb with MiXCR from the 5' RACE reads. The sample comprises roughly 930,000 distinct CDR3 sequences, 48% of which are singletons, and roughly 12% rests with the top ten. Material for sequencing was blood. These receptors originate from a young man in good health.

As concerns this clonotype: The junction departs from germline at one end; a sequencing error may be responsible. CDR3 amino acids: CVSSQLVSSGGTQYF. CDR3 DNA sequence: TGTGTCAGCAGCCAACTAGTTTCGAGTGGTGGTACGCAGTATTTT. The V call is TRBV7-2, the J call TRBJ2-3; possibly TRBD2 for D (5 bases). The germline CDR1 and CDR2 sequences are SGHTA and FQGNSA. There are 15 residues in the CDR3.

In this sample, this clonotype turned up a few times. This rearrangement joins TRBV19 to TRBJ2-1, with 7 positions matching TRBD2. J gave up 3 bases and V 7 bases, and 6 bases lay outside the gene matches. The CDR3 is 14 residues long. The germline V gene encodes CDR1 LNHDA and CDR2 SQIVND (reference sequence). The CDR3 spells CASKMGGIYNEQFF. The CDR3 DNA follows: TGTGCCAGTAAGATGGGGGGGATCTACAATGAGCAGTTCTTC.

This rearrangement joins TRBV28 to TRBJ2-7, with D perhaps matching TRBD2 (5 bases). This CDR3 has 15 residues. The germline V gene has CDR1 MDHEN and CDR2 SYDVKM. Trimming left V 4 bases short and J 4 bases short, with 17 bases between. CDR3: CASSSSGLAQYEQYF. The CDR3 nucleotides read TGTGCCAGCAGTTCCTCCGGCCTAGCTCAATACGAGCAGTACTTC. Looking up the rest from reference TRBV28 and TRBJ2-7 gives the full variable domain: DVKVTQSSRYLVKRTGEKVFLECVQDMDHENMFWYRQDPGLGLRLIYFSYDVKMKEKGDIPEGYSVSREKKERFSLILESASTNQTSMYLCASSSSGLAQYEQYFGPGTRLTVT.

The chain links TRBV3-1 to TRBJ2-1; D possibly uses TRBD1 or TRBD2 (5 bases each). CDR3 size: 15 residues. V was trimmed by 1 base and J by 7 bases, leaving 14 bases between them. Per the germline V gene, CDR1 is LGHDT and CDR2 is YNNKEL (reference sequence). CDR3 coding DNA: TGTGCCAGCAGCCAAGGTCGGGGCAGGGCAAATGAGCAGTTCTTC. Its translation is CASSQGRGRANEQFF.

The chain joins TRBV6-1 to TRBJ2-1, with TRBD1 matching 7 bases. This CDR3 region has 13 residues. Germline CDR1 MNHNS, CDR2 SASEGT. V lost 7 bases and J lost 9; bases outside the gene matches: 9. CDR3 residues: CASTLDRDGEQFF. In nucleotides, the CDR3 is TGTGCCAGCACCCTTGACAGGGACGGTGAGCAGTTCTTC.

DNA of the CDR3: TGTGCCATCAGTGACCCCCGACATGGAGGCTACACCTTC. As protein: CAISDPRHGGYTF. This chain uses TRBV10-3 with TRBJ1-2; D gene uncertain. The CDR3 covers 13 residues. Germline V gene sequence: CDR1 ENHRY, CDR2 SYGVKD. V gave up 3 bases and J gave up 8 bases, with 13 bases separating them.

The chain uses TRBV3-1 and TRBJ1-1; 7 nucleotides match TRBD1. This CDR3 is 12 amino acids long. Germline CDR1 reads LGHDT; CDR2 reads YNNKEL (reference sequence). V shed 1 base, J shed 11 bases, and the junction held 4 bases outside the gene matches. The DNA of the CDR3 is TGTGCCAGCAGCCAAGCCGGGACAGTTGCTTTCTTT. It is translated as CASSQAGTVAFF.

This clonotype was seen a few times. J is TRBJ2-5 and V is TRBV3-1; possibly TRBD2 for D (5 bases). TRBJ2-7 explains the end of the DNA better; the J call may be wrong. The CDR3 is 14 residues long. CDR1 LGHDT and CDR2 YNNKEL come from the germline V gene (reference sequence). The CDR3 bases are TGTGCCAGCAGCACCGGCACGGACTCTTACGAGCAGTACTTC. This sequence encodes CASSTGTDSYEQYF.

This clonotype was counted a few times. The chain links TRBV29-1 to TRBJ2-5, with 7 bases fitting TRBD1. CDR1 and CDR2 from the germline V gene are SQVTM and ANQGSEA. J was trimmed by 3 bases and V by 6 bases; bases with no gene match: 7. The CDR3 spans 13 residues. The CDR3 sequence: CSVEQGNEETQYF. CDR3 DNA: TGCAGCGTCGAACAGGGGAACGAAGAGACCCAGTACTTC.